The 5 T cell receptor beta chains in this list originate from one sample, sequenced in a study of technical replicates of blood from several donors. Generated by immunoSEQ multiplex PCR, the TCRdb table keeps only in-frame clones and is missing some. The table includes around 70,000 clones, almost 98% detected once. The specimen sequenced was T cells isolated from PBMCs. The receptors originated from a human donor in good health.

This clone was observed a few times. The J gene is TRBJ1-4, the V gene TRBV2, with a weak D call TRBD1 (5 bases). The V end was cut by 6 bases, the J end by 3 bases, with 8 bases between. The CDR3 has 13 amino acids. Germline V gives CDR1 SNHLY, CDR2 FYNNEI. The CDR3 reads CASSRESNEKLFF. The DNA for the CDR3 is TGTGCCAGCAGCAGGGAATCTAATGAAAAACTGTTTTTT.

This chain connects TRBV30 to TRBJ2-7; perhaps TRBD1 as D (6 bases). The CDR3 has 16 amino acids. Trimming removed 7 bases from V and 1 base from J, with 23 bases in between. Germline assignment: CDR1 GTSNPN and CDR2 SVGIG (reference sequence). This CDR3 is CASSNLVRDTSYEQYF. CDR3 sequence (DNA): TGTGCCTCATCAAACCTTGTCCGGGACACTTCCTACGAGCAGTACTTC.

This chain connects TRBV19 to TRBJ2-7; 9 nucleotides agree with TRBD2. CDR1 is LNHDA, CDR2 SQIVND, per germline (reference sequence). The junction had 9 bases not matched to a gene; V was cut back by 10 bases and J by 5 bases. CDR3 length: 13 residues. CDR3 bases: TGTGCCACTTCCCAAGGGACTAGCAACGAGCAGTACTTC. Protein sequence: CATSQGTSNEQYF.

The rearrangement joins TRBV5-6 to TRBJ1-2; D is ambiguous. The germline V gene has CDR1 SGHDT and CDR2 YYEEEE. CDR3 length equals 13 residues. V lost 1 base to trimming and J lost 6 bases, with 10 bases between them. As DNA, the CDR3 is TGTGCCAGCAGCTTGCCGGGTTCGGATGGCTACACCTTC. Translated, it gives CASSLPGSDGYTF.

The V and J genes are TRBV4-1 and TRBJ2-7, with D possibly TRBD2 on 7 matching bases. The CDR3 spans 11 residues. From germline, CDR1 is MGHRA and CDR2 YSYEKL. V was shortened by 8 bases and J by 5 bases, with 10 bases between the two germline ends. The CDR3: CASGGANEQYF. CDR3 DNA: TGCGCCAGCGGGGGGGCCAACGAGCAGTACTTC.